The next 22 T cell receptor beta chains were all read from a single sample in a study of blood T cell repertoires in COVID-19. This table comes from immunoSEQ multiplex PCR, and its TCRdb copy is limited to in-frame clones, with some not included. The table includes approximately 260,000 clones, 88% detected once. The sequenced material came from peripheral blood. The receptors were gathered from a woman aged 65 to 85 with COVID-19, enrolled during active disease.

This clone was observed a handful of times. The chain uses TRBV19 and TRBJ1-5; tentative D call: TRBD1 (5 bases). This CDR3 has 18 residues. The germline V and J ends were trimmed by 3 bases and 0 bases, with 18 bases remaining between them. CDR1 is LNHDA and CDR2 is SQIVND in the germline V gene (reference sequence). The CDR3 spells CASSIGRRGANSNQPQHF. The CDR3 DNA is TGTGCCAGTAGTATTGGTAGGAGGGGAGCTAATAGCAATCAGCCCCAGCATTTT.

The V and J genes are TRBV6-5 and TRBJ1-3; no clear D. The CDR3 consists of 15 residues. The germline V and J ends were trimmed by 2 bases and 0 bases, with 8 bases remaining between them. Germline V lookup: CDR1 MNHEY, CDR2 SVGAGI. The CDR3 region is CASSYGQVSGNTIYF. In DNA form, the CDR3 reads TGTGCCAGCAGTTACGGGCAGGTCTCTGGAAACACCATATATTTT.

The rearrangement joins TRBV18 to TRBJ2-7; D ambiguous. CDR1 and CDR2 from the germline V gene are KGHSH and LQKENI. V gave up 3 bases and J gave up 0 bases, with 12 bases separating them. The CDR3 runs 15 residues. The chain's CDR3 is CASSPSQRSSYEQYF. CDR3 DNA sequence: TGTGCCAGCTCACCTTCACAGAGAAGCTCCTACGAGCAGTACTTC.

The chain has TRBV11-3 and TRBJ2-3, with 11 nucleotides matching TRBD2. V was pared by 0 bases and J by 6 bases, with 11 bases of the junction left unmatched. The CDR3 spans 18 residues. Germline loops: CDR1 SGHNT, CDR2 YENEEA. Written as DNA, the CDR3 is TGTGCCAGCAGCTTAGAGTCTAGCGGGAGGACCGAGGGGGATACGCAGTATTTT. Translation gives CASSLESSGRTEGDTQYF. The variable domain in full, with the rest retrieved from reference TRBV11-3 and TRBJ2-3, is EAGVVQSPRYKIIEKKQPVAFWCNPISGHNTLYWYLQNLGQGPELLIRYENEEAVDDSQLPKDRFSAERLKGVDSTLKIQPAELGDSAVYLCASSLESSGRTEGDTQYFGPGTRLTVL.

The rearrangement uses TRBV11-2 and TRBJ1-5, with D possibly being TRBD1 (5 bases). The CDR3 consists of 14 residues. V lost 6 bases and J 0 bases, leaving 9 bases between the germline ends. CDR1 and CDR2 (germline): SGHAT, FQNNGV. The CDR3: CASSKDSSNQPQHF. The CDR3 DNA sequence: TGTGCCAGCAGTAAAGACAGTAGCAATCAGCCCCAGCATTTT.

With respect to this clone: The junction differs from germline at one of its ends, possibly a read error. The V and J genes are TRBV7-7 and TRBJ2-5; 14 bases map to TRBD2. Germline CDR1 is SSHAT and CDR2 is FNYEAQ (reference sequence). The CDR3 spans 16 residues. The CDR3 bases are TGTGCTAGCAGCCCAGGCGGACTAGCGGGAGGTGAGACCCAGTACTTC. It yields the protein CASSPGGLAGGETQYF.

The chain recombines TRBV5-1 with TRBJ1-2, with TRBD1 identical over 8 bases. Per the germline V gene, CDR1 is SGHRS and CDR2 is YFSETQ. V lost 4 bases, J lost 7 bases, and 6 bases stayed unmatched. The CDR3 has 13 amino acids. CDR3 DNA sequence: TGCGCCAGCAGCAACGGACAGGGCTCTGGCTACACCTTC. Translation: CASSNGQGSGYTF.

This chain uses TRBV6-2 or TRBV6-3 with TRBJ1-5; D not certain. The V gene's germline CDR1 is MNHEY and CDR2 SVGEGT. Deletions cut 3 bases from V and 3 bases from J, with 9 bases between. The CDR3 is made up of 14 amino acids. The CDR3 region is CASSYLDNNQPQHF. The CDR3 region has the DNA TGTGCCAGCAGTTATTTAGATAACAATCAGCCCCAGCATTTT.

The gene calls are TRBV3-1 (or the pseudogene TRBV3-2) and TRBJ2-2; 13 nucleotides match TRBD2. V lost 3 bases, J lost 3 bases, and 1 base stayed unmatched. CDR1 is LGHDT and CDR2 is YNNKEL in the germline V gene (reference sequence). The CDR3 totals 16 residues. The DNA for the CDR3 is TGTGCCAGCAGCCATGGACTAGCGGGAGACACCGGGGAGCTGTTTTTT. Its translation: CASSHGLAGDTGELFF.

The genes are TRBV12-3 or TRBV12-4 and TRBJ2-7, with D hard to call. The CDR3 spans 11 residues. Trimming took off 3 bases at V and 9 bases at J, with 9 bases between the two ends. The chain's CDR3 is CASSFGQAQYF. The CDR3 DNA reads TGTGCCAGCAGTTTCGGCCAGGCGCAGTACTTC.

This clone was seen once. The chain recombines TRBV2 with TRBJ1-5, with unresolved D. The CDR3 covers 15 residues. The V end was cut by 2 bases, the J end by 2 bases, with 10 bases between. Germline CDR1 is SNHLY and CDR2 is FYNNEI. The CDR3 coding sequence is TGTGCCAGCAGTGAAATGGCAACCCGCAATCAGCCCCAGCATTTT. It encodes CASSEMATRNQPQHF.

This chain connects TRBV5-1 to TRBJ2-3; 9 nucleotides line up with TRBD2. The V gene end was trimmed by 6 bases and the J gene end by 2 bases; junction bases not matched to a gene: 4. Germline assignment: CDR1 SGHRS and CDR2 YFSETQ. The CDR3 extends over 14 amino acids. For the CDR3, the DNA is TGCGCCAGCAAGCGGGAGGCCGTCACAGATACGCAGTATTTT. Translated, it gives CASKREAVTDTQYF.

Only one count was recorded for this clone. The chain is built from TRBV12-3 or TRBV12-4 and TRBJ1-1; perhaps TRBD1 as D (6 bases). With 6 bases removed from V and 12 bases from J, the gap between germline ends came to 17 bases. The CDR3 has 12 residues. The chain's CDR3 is CASSTGPGRSFF. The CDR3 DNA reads TGTGCCAGCAGCACAGGGCCCGGGAGGTCTTTCTTT.

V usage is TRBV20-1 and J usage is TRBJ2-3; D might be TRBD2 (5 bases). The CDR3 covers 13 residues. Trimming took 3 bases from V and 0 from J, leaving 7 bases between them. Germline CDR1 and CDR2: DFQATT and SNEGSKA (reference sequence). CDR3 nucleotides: TGCAGTGCTAGTTGGACTAGCACAGATACGCAGTATTTT. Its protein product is CSASWTSTDTQYF.

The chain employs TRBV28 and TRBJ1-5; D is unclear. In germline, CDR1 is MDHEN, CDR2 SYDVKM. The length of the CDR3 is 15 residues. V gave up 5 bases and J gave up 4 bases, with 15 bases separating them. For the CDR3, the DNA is TGTGCCAGCAGTCCTCCTCGGTCGGGGAATCAGCCCCAGCATTTT. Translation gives CASSPPRSGNQPQHF. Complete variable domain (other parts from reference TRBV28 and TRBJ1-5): DVKVTQSSRYLVKRTGEKVFLECVQDMDHENMFWYRQDPGLGLRLIYFSYDVKMKEKGDIPEGYSVSREKKERFSLILESASTNQTSMYLCASSPPRSGNQPQHFGDGTRLSIL.

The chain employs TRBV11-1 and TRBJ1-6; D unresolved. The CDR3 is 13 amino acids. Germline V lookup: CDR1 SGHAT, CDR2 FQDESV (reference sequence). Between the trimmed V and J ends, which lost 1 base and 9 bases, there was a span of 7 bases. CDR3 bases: TGTGCCAGCAGCTTAGGTCGCGGTTCACCCCTCCACTTT. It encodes CASSLGRGSPLHF.

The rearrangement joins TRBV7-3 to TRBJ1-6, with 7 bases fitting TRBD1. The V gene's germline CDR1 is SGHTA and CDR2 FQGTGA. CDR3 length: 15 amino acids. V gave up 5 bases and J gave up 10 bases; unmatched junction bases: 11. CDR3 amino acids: CASSHRTGEGSPLHF. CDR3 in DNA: TGTGCCAGCAGCCACCGGACAGGCGAGGGGTCACCCCTCCACTTT. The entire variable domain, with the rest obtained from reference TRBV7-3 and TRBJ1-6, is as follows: GAGVSQTPSNKVTEKGKYVELRCDPISGHTALYWYRQSLGQGPEFLIYFQGTGAADDSGLPNDRFFAVRPEGSVSTLKIQRTERGDSAVYLCASSHRTGEGSPLHFGNGTRLTVT.

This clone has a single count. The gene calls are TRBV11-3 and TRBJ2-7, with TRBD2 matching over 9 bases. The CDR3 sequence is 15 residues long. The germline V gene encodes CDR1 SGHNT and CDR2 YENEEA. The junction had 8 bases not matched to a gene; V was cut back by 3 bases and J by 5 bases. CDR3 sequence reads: CASSFLSGSTNEQYF. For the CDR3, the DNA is TGTGCCAGCAGCTTCCTTAGCGGGAGTACCAACGAGCAGTACTTC.

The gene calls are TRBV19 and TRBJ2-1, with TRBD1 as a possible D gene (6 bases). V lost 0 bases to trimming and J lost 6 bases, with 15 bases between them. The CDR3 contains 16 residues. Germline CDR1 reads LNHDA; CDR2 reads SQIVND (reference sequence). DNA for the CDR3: TGTGCCAGTAGTATAGATCCCAGGGGAAGTTTCAATGAGCAGTTCTTC. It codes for CASSIDPRGSFNEQFF. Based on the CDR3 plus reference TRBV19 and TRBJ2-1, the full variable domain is DGGITQSPKYLFRKEGQNVTLSCEQNLNHDAMYWYRQDPGQGLRLIYYSQIVNDFQKGDIAEGYSVSREKKESFPLTVTSAQKNPTAFYLCASSIDPRGSFNEQFFGPGTRLTVL.

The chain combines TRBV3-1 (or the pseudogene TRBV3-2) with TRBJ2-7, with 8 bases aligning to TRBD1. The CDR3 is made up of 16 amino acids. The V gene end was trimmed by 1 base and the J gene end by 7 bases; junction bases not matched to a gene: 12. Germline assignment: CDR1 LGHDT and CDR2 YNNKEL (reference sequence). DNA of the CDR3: TGTGCCAGCAGCCAAGTAGAGGGGCAGGGGGCGCGGGAGCAGTACTTC. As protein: CASSQVEGQGAREQYF.

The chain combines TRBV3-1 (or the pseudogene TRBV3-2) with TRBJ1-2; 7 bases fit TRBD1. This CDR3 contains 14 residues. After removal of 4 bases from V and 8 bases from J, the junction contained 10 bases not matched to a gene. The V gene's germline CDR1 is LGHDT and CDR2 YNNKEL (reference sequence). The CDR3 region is CASSLGAGTEGYTF. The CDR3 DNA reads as TGTGCCAGCAGCCTGGGGGCGGGGACAGAAGGCTACACCTTC.

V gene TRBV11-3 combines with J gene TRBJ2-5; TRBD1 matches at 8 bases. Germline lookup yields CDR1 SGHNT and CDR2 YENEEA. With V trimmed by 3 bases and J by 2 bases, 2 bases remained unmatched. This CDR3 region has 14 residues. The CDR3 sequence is CASSFRGPQETQYF. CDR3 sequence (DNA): TGTGCCAGCAGCTTCAGGGGGCCACAAGAGACCCAGTACTTC. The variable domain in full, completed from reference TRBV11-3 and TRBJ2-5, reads EAGVVQSPRYKIIEKKQPVAFWCNPISGHNTLYWYLQNLGQGPELLIRYENEEAVDDSQLPKDRFSAERLKGVDSTLKIQPAELGDSAVYLCASSFRGPQETQYFGPGTRLLVL.